Described below is a single TCR beta chain sequence and its context. Patients in Seattle were enrolled during active infection, then followed longitudinally. The sample originates from a study of blood T cell repertoires in COVID-19. Study details: The United States, Italy and Spain were the sources of the acute and convalescent COVID-19 samples.

Original methodology: Amplifying reference gene primers gave estimates of nucleated cell counts. Profiling relied on immunoSEQ multiplex PCR, and the TCRdb table lists in-frame clones only, not all of them. The V and J calls and clone size were taken over from that table, and D and trimming were inferred from the DNA. The repertoire consists of about 250,000 clones, with approximately 89% occurring once and the leading ten covering about 5.9%. This receptor was identified in a woman aged 25 to 45 with COVID-19, enrolled during active disease. Sequences were obtained from peripheral blood.

CDR3: CASSEASGQPQHF. The CDR3 DNA reads as TGTGCCAGCAGTGAAGCTTCCGGTCAGCCCCAGCATTTT. V gene TRBV6-1 combines with J gene TRBJ1-5; no definite D call. V lost 0 bases and J lost 6, with 6 bases in between. CDR1 and CDR2 (germline): MNHNS, SASEGT. The CDR3 has 13 amino acids.